A selection of T cell receptor beta chains follows, all from one sample in a study of shared clonotypes between healthy human individuals. Assay: immunoSEQ multiplex PCR; the TCRdb copy retains only in-frame clones and omits some. Here the sample spans about 800,000 clones, just over 95% being singletons. Sequences were obtained from naive CD8+ T cells sorted from blood. Receptor source: a man under 40 in good health. Each CDR3 is given with its conserved first and last residue. Fields, in order: J gene, clone size, V gene, CDR3 protein. Not all rows give a size; the values are once, few, many and, for expanded clones, a class.

j_call: TRBJ2-1; clone_size: .; v_call: TRBV4-3; cdr3_aa: CASSQLPGRGLAVSEQFF
j_call: TRBJ2-1; clone_size: .; v_call: TRBV27; cdr3_aa: CASSLSGVPYNEQFF
j_call: TRBJ2-2; clone_size: .; v_call: TRBV29-1; cdr3_aa: CSVEDRGREGSGELFF
j_call: TRBJ1-1; clone_size: .; v_call: TRBV6-6; cdr3_aa: CASSYPGQNTEAFF
j_call: TRBJ2-1; clone_size: .; v_call: TRBV15; cdr3_aa: CATSREFPVFGGGEQFF
j_call: TRBJ1-5; clone_size: .; v_call: TRBV5-3; cdr3_aa: CARGRGQPQHF
j_call: TRBJ2-1; clone_size: .; v_call: TRBV7-6; cdr3_aa: CASSLGKLAGRDRPRTYNEQFF
j_call: TRBJ2-3; clone_size: .; v_call: TRBV5-1; cdr3_aa: CASSFLTGNTDTQYF
j_call: TRBJ2-1; clone_size: .; v_call: TRBV15; cdr3_aa: CATSRDIEGGNEQFF
j_call: TRBJ2-7; clone_size: .; v_call: TRBV10-1; cdr3_aa: CATRDRVPYEQYF
j_call: TRBJ2-7; clone_size: .; v_call: TRBV14; cdr3_aa: CASSQDLRGPLGEQYF
j_call: TRBJ1-2; clone_size: .; v_call: TRBV7-9; cdr3_aa: CASSMGIGHLLYGYTF
j_call: TRBJ2-7; clone_size: .; v_call: TRBV7-6; cdr3_aa: CASSLVGESYEQYF
j_call: TRBJ2-1; clone_size: .; v_call: TRBV7-9; cdr3_aa: CASSSTKRGTGGGGKQFF
j_call: TRBJ2-1; clone_size: .; v_call: TRBV27; cdr3_aa: CASSPGASGYNEQFF
j_call: TRBJ2-7; clone_size: .; v_call: TRBV14; cdr3_aa: CASSQGTNYEQYF
j_call: TRBJ2-7; clone_size: .; v_call: TRBV28; cdr3_aa: CASSLRGPGEQYF
j_call: TRBJ2-7; clone_size: .; v_call: TRBV30; cdr3_aa: CAWSLAGGYEQYF
j_call: TRBJ1-5; clone_size: .; v_call: TRBV6-5; cdr3_aa: CASSNTMWQPQHF
j_call: TRBJ2-7; clone_size: .; v_call: TRBV29-1; cdr3_aa: CSAHLAGTYEQYF
j_call: TRBJ2-7; clone_size: .; v_call: TRBV29-1; cdr3_aa: CSVEGGDSSYEQYF
j_call: TRBJ1-5; clone_size: .; v_call: TRBV4-1; cdr3_aa: CASSQEWAREPQHF
j_call: TRBJ2-5; clone_size: .; v_call: TRBV6-6; cdr3_aa: CASSYSNRPETQYF
j_call: TRBJ2-2; clone_size: .; v_call: TRBV5-6; cdr3_aa: CASSRLGNTDTGELFF
j_call: TRBJ1-1; clone_size: .; v_call: TRBV25-1; cdr3_aa: CASSESQGAGNTEAFF
j_call: TRBJ2-1; clone_size: .; v_call: TRBV7-2; cdr3_aa: CASSRGVQFF
j_call: TRBJ2-4; clone_size: .; v_call: TRBV7-2; cdr3_aa: CASSHQGQGAIKNIQYF
j_call: TRBJ1-3; clone_size: once; v_call: TRBV28; cdr3_aa: CASSFRPSRVSDGNTIYF
j_call: TRBJ2-7; clone_size: .; v_call: TRBV18; cdr3_aa: CASSPLPVHEQYF
j_call: TRBJ2-6; clone_size: .; v_call: TRBV27; cdr3_aa: CASSGLMSSGANVLTF
j_call: TRBJ2-3; clone_size: .; v_call: TRBV30; cdr3_aa: CAWSVSETSGWDTQYF
j_call: TRBJ2-3; clone_size: .; v_call: TRBV11-3; cdr3_aa: CASSRRLAGGNADTQYF
j_call: TRBJ2-7; clone_size: once; v_call: TRBV5-1; cdr3_aa: CASSFYSGETYEQYF
j_call: TRBJ1-1; clone_size: .; v_call: TRBV7-3; cdr3_aa: CASSPTGSWNTEAFF
j_call: TRBJ2-1; clone_size: .; v_call: TRBV4-1; cdr3_aa: CASSQDGWRLGDNEQFF
j_call: TRBJ1-1; clone_size: .; v_call: TRBV5-6; cdr3_aa: CASSLVGQGSEAFF
j_call: TRBJ2-2; clone_size: .; v_call: TRBV27; cdr3_aa: CASKSPAAAGELFF
j_call: TRBJ2-1; clone_size: .; v_call: TRBV18; cdr3_aa: CASSPHDRGSHNNEQFF
j_call: TRBJ2-1; clone_size: .; v_call: TRBV7-3; cdr3_aa: CASSLSGSSYNEQFF
j_call: TRBJ1-2; clone_size: .; v_call: TRBV5-5; cdr3_aa: CASITPGEGYGYTF
j_call: TRBJ2-2; clone_size: once; v_call: TRBV7-9; cdr3_aa: CASSLQRDYPTGELFF
j_call: TRBJ2-7; clone_size: .; v_call: TRBV10-2; cdr3_aa: CASTVRTSGISEQYF
j_call: TRBJ2-7; clone_size: .; v_call: TRBV14; cdr3_aa: CASSQSGNSYEQYF
j_call: TRBJ2-2; clone_size: few; v_call: TRBV9; cdr3_aa: CASSPGTSGTGELFF
j_call: TRBJ2-7; clone_size: .; v_call: TRBV11-2; cdr3_aa: CASSRTSEPTSGLSYEQYF
j_call: TRBJ2-7; clone_size: once; v_call: TRBV29-1; cdr3_aa: CSVELPDSTYEQYF
j_call: TRBJ1-2; clone_size: few; v_call: TRBV4-3; cdr3_aa: CASSQEWEVADNYGYTF
j_call: TRBJ2-1; clone_size: .; v_call: TRBV29-1; cdr3_aa: CSVEGRLAEIRRNEQFF